This T cell receptor beta chain originates from a study of cytomegalovirus exposure and HLA in healthy donors. Study overall: The study's early data release held approximately 91 million unique TCRs from HLA-typed donors.

Likely unrecorded immune exposures existed in these nominally healthy donors. There are 15 residues in the CDR3. J gave up 4 bases and V 5 bases, and 10 bases lay outside the gene matches. The germline CDR1 and CDR2 sequences are SEHNR and FQNEAQ (reference sequence). The study's findings and limits: The authors enumerated over 150 TCR beta chains as linked to cytomegalovirus. In vitro data verified a few CMV-associated chains as specific for CMV antigens.

Comment on this clone: Its antigen remains unidentified.

The PCR made use of 60 Vbeta and 13 Jbeta primers. Some clones are missing from TCRdb's copy, which holds only in-frame ones; the method was immunoSEQ multiplex PCR. The table lists roughly 130,000 clones, about 79% of them singletons. This TCR derives from a man in his fifties or sixties in good health and CMV-seronegative. This chain joins TRBV7-9 and TRBJ1-2; 7 bases map to TRBD1. The specimen sequenced was PBMCs. CDR3 sequence reads: CASSPPTGYSYGYTF. In nucleotides, the CDR3 is TGTGCCAGCAGCCCGCCGACAGGGTATTCCTATGGCTACACCTTC.